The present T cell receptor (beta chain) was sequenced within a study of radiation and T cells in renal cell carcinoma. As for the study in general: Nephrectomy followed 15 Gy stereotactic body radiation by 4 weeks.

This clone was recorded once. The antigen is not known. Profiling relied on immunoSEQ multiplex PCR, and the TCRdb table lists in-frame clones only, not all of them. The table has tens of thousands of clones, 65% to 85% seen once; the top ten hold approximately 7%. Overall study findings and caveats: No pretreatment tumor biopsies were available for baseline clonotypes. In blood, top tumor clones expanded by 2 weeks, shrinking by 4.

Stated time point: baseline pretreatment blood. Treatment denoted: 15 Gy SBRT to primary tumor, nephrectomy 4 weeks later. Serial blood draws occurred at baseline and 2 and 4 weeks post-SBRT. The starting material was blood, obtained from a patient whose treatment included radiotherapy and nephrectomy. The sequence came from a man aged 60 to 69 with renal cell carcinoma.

CDR3: CASSRGQRSTDTQYF. In DNA, the CDR3 is TGTGCCAGCAGTCGTGGACAGCGGAGCACAGATACGCAGTATTTT. J is TRBJ2-3 and V is TRBV2; tentatively, D is TRBD1 (6 bases). The length of the CDR3 is 15 residues. Trimming took off 5 bases at V and 0 bases at J, with 12 bases between the two ends. Germline V CDR1 and CDR2: SNHLY, FYNNEI.